This T cell receptor beta chain was retrieved from a study of vaccination and CD4 T cells after COVID-19. In the study overall: Two of the convalescents were Hispanic, and the group consisted of six males and four females. Cellular stimulation was performed using overlapping spike peptides derived from SARS-CoV-2, HCoV-NL63, HCoV-OC43 and HCoV-229E.

This clonotype counts as large (0.1 to 1%). Its antigen is still unknown. The ends were cut back, 5 bases at V and 2 bases at J, with 17 bases in the middle. The CDR3 runs 15 residues. The germline gives CDR1 DFQATT, CDR2 SNEGSKA (reference sequence). The sample's time point: late sampling 161 to 241 days after vaccination in a few convalescent patients. The treatment denotes: roughly 10-day PBMC culture with coronavirus spike peptide pools or control peptides (ViraFEST assay). The authors replaced half the medium with fresh IL-2 medium on days 3 and 7. The Oncomine TCR Beta short-read assay was applied to DNA of cultured CD4+ T cells. Scientists extracted genomic DNA from CD4+ T cells grown in culture. TCRdb ran MiXCR on the PCR reads and lists one entry per CDR3 protein. The sample gives about 20,000 distinct CDR3 sequences, 30% to 45% of which show up once; less than 3% is in the top ten.

The TCR was taken from a human donor who had recovered from COVID-19. Sequenced here: CD4+ T cells from blood, cultured in vitro, sampled about 7 months after SARS-CoV-2 vaccination. The chain employs TRBV20-1 and TRBJ2-3, with D possibly being TRBD1 (5 bases). CDR3 DNA: TGCAGTGCTTTCCTATGGGGCGGCAACACAGATACGCAGTATTTT. Encoded protein: CSAFLWGGNTDTQYF.